These 10 T cell receptor beta chains were sequenced from one sample in a study of response to subunit inactivated influenza vaccine. A single record per CDR3 protein comes from TCRdb applying MiXCR to the RT-PCR reads. The sample yields roughly 650,000 distinct CDR3 sequences, roughly 15% seen once. The input for sequencing was PBMCs from blood, taken approximately 15 days before vaccination. These receptors originate from a man between 45 and 60 years old who received an inactivated influenza vaccine.

J is TRBJ2-1 and V is TRBV4-3; D is unclear. The CDR3 extends over 14 amino acids. Germline CDR1 reads LGHNA; CDR2 reads YSLEER. Between the trimmed V and J ends, which lost 3 bases and 7 bases, there was a span of 13 bases. The CDR3 coding sequence is TGCGCCAGCAGCCAGGGATGGTGGAGTAATGAGCAGTTCTTC. Amino acids: CASSQGWWSNEQFF.

This clonotype was observed a handful of times. The chain combines TRBV5-4 with TRBJ1-2; 8 bases are a match to TRBD1. The CDR3 totals 15 residues. CDR1 and CDR2 (germline): SGHNT, YYREEE (reference sequence). V was pared by 4 bases and J by 4 bases, with 9 bases of the junction left unmatched. The CDR3 nucleotides read TGTGCCAGCAGCCTCCTTGGACAGGGCCTCTATGGCTACACCTTC. It specifies CASSLLGQGLYGYTF.

This clonotype showed up just a few times. V is TRBV2 and J is TRBJ1-1, with 7 bases identical to TRBD1. The CDR3 covers 11 residues. Germline CDR1 reads SNHLY; CDR2 reads FYNNEI. V shed 4 bases and J 8 bases; nucleotides not matched to a gene: 1. The DNA for the CDR3 is TGTGCCAGCAGTGCGGGACAGGAAGCTTTCTTT. Translated, it gives CASSAGQEAFF.

This chain links TRBV7-8 with TRBJ2-1; 9 bases map to TRBD1. Per germline, CDR1 SGHVS and CDR2 FQNEAQ. The CDR3 is made up of 16 amino acids. V dropped 5 bases and J dropped 0; count of bases not matched to a gene: 5. Here the CDR3 reads CASSTGQGSSYNEQFF. CDR3 bases: TGTGCCAGCAGCACGGGACAGGGAAGCTCCTACAATGAGCAGTTCTTC.

CDR3 amino acids: CASSSRSRGFEQYF. CDR3 coding DNA: TGTGCCAGCAGCTCTAGATCTAGGGGGTTCGAGCAGTACTTC. This sequence joins TRBV11-2 and TRBJ2-7, with D possibly TRBD1 on 6 matching bases. The length of the CDR3 is 14 residues. Germline lookup yields CDR1 SGHAT and CDR2 FQNNGV. The ends were cut back, 4 bases at V and 6 bases at J, with 16 bases in the middle.

This clonotype occurred many times. V and J are TRBV5-1 and TRBJ2-3; 10 bases are shared with TRBD2. The V and J ends lost 1 base and 2 bases, in that order; junction bases with no gene match: 13. Germline assignment: CDR1 SGHRS and CDR2 YFSETQ. The CDR3 contains 19 residues. The CDR3: CASSLSIAGGASYTDTQYF. CDR3 in DNA: TGCGCCAGCAGCTTGTCGATAGCGGGAGGAGCGTCATACACAGATACGCAGTATTTT.

The genes are TRBV4-3 and TRBJ2-7; TRBD1 agrees at 10 bases. Trimming cost V 4 bases and J 7 bases; bases outside gene matches: 10. This CDR3 has 15 amino acids. From germline, CDR1 is LGHNA and CDR2 YSLEER. CDR3 DNA: TGCGCCAGCAGCCCGGGACGACAGGGGGCGTCTGAGCAGTACTTC. Residues: CASSPGRQGASEQYF.

J is TRBJ2-1 and V is TRBV20-1; 8 bases map to TRBD2. Germline lookup yields CDR1 DFQATT and CDR2 SNEGSKA (reference sequence). V shed 6 bases and J 5 bases; nucleotides not matched to a gene: 9. CDR3 size: 14 residues. CDR3 DNA: TGCAGTGCAAGGACTAGCCAGGGGCACAATGAGCAGTTCTTC. Translation: CSARTSQGHNEQFF.

This clonotype turned up a few times. This chain joins TRBV2 and TRBJ1-5; D is unresolved. Germline CDR1 is SNHLY and CDR2 is FYNNEI. The CDR3 loop spans 13 amino acids. Trimming stripped 7 bases from V and 7 bases from J, with 14 bases between. CDR3: CASIGNLRQPQHF. CDR3 sequence (DNA): TGTGCCAGCATCGGAAACCTCCGGCAGCCCCAGCATTTT.

The chain uses TRBV5-1 and TRBJ1-2; D gene ambiguous. Germline V lookup: CDR1 SGHRS, CDR2 YFSETQ. The CDR3 consists of 15 residues. V was cut by 5 bases and J by 0 bases, with 14 bases left in between. CDR3 DNA: TGCGCCAGCAGGCCCCAGGCAGTAGCTAACTATGGCTACACCTTC. This translates into CASRPQAVANYGYTF. Based on the CDR3 plus reference TRBV5-1 and TRBJ1-2, the full variable domain is KAGVTQTPRYLIKTRGQQVTLSCSPISGHRSVSWYQQTPGQGLQFLFEYFSETQRNKGNFPGRFSGRQFSNSRSEMNVSTLELGDSALYLCASRPQAVANYGYTFGSGTRLTVV.